The rows below give T cell receptor beta chains drawn from one sample of a study of regulatory T cells in long-lasting Graves disease. MiXCR, run by TCRdb on the multiplex PCR reads, gives a single entry per CDR3 protein. The table lists under 700,000 distinct CDR3 sequences, about 15% of them singletons. These records were also assigned to another study, of T cells in Graves' hyperthyroidism and ophthalmopathy.

This material consisted of peripheral blood mononuclear cells (PBMCs), taken at new diagnosis, from a patient treated with antithyroid drugs. The receptors were sampled from a woman aged 40 to 65 with Graves disease. The conserved cysteine and the conserved F or W are not part of the CDR3 here.

TRBV2	TRBJ1-6	AWGEQPGSPLH
TRBV10-3	TRBJ2-5	AISDRVETQY
TRBV29-1	TRBJ2-3	AISSRGGSTDTQY
TRBV19	TRBJ1-1	ASKWEANTEAF
TRBV11-2	TRBJ2-1	ASRRPGTASYNEQF
TRBV27	TRBJ1-6	ASSLSVCSYNSPLH
TRBV6-6	TRBJ1-4	ASSYSRGRGPGKLF
TRBV5-1	TRBJ2-5	ASSLGTGGRGETQY
TRBV9	TRBJ1-1	ASSFGPRGTEAF
TRBV4-1	TRBJ1-3	ASSQEGRGGLNTIY
TRBV25-1	TRBJ2-7	ASSKQGGLYEQY
TRBV12-3/TRBV12-4	TRBJ2-3	ASRGLAGGTDTQY
TRBV5-1	TRBJ2-7	ASSLGDGTSYEQY
TRBV15	TRBJ2-2	ATSLPGIVTRTGELF
TRBV20-1	TRBJ1-2	SASGTRGSNYGYT
TRBV6-1	TRBJ2-1	ASSMDPTGVNEQF
TRBV5-1	TRBJ1-6	ASSLQGPEFRNSPLH
TRBV19	TRBJ2-7	ASRSGTGDAYEQY
TRBV12-3/TRBV12-4	TRBJ2-3	ASSLDRTGTTDTQY
TRBV2	TRBJ1-4	ASSGPRTEPLATNEKLF
TRBV5-6	TRBJ2-2	ASSLGFTHTGELF
TRBV2	TRBJ2-1	ASSDGSLKRYNEQF
TRBV7-2	TRBJ1-1	ASSTLRRNTEAF
TRBV13	TRBJ1-2	ASSPPTEVGYT
TRBV15	TRBJ1-3	ATSTEFLSGNTIY
TRBV29-1	TRBJ2-2	SVARENTGELF
TRBV19	TRBJ2-1	ASSSSGGFYNEQF
TRBV3-1	TRBJ1-2	ASSQATTGGANGYGYT
TRBV5-1	TRBJ2-1	ASSLYRDTTYNEQF
TRBV14	TRBJ1-1	ASSQRDTKFEAF
TRBV29-1	TRBJ2-7	SVEGGGGGSYEQY
TRBV12-3/TRBV12-4	TRBJ2-5	ASSAGSGETQY
TRBV11-2	TRBJ1-2	ASSHNPNYGYT
TRBV12-5	TRBJ1-5	ASGLVGNNQPQH
TRBV20-1	TRBJ2-1	SAGRLAGVNEQF
TRBV2	TRBJ2-1	ASRGGLAGYHNEQF
TRBV5-1	TRBJ2-1	ASSLGPDTYNEQF
TRBV9	TRBJ1-1	ASSVEGRSTEAF
TRBV5-5	TRBJ1-2	ASRLWGGADYGYT
TRBV7-3	TRBJ2-3	ASSSSGGITDTQY
TRBV6-2/TRBV6-3	TRBJ1-5	ASSYSQDLYSNQPQH
TRBV28	TRBJ2-7	ASSLWKGGGSYEQY
TRBV12-3/TRBV12-4	TRBJ1-5	ASSQSYSNQPQH
TRBV4-2	TRBJ2-7	ASSPWTGGDGEQY
TRBV12-3/TRBV12-4	TRBJ1-3	ASTSALSGNTIY
TRBV18	TRBJ1-1	ASSRGAEEAF
TRBV7-3	TRBJ2-2	ASSLTRDNTGELF
TRBV3-1	TRBJ2-5	ASSQDRDRRNQETQY
TRBV5-1	TRBJ1-1	ASSLWGLEDTEAF
TRBV5-1	TRBJ2-4	ASSPMDAKNIQY